Below, 5 T cell receptor beta chains from the same sample are listed, as sequenced in a study of CD8 T cells in ankylosing spondylitis. In TCRdb, the 5' RACE reads were re-called with MiXCR into one record per CDR3 protein. Among about 200,000 distinct CDR3 sequences, 20% to 30% were seen once, and the ten largest hold under 8%. What was sequenced was blood, either unsorted or a sorted T cell fraction (not recorded which). These TCRs come from a male donor with ankylosing spondylitis or in good health (not recorded which).

There are many counts of this clonotype. The chain joins TRBV20-1 to TRBJ2-7; 7 bases align to TRBD2. Germline values: CDR1 DFQATT, CDR2 SNEGSKA (reference sequence). J was trimmed by 9 bases and V by 8 bases; bases with no gene match: 13. The CDR3 sequence is 12 residues long. CDR3 amino acids: CSPRLAAGGQYF. CDR3 DNA sequence: TGCAGTCCCCGACTAGCAGCAGGTGGGCAGTACTTC.

The V call is TRBV12-3 or TRBV12-4, the J call TRBJ2-1, with 7 positions matching TRBD1. The trim removed 6 bases at V and 4 bases at J, leaving 9 bases unmatched. The CDR3 is made up of 15 amino acids. Here the CDR3 DNA reads TGTGCCAGCAGCCCATCCGACAGGGTATACAATGAGCAGTTCTTC. It is translated as CASSPSDRVYNEQFF.

This chain uses TRBV9 with TRBJ1-1; 8 bases agree with TRBD1. In germline, CDR1 is SGDLS, CDR2 YYNGEE. J gave up 5 bases and V 3 bases, and 9 bases lay outside the gene matches. The CDR3 covers 15 residues. The CDR3 DNA reads as TGTGCCAGCAGCGCCCAACAGGGGGGCGTAACTGAAGCTTTCTTT. Translating gives CASSAQQGGVTEAFF.

At least ten counts were recorded for this clonotype. V is TRBV6-6 and J is TRBJ2-1; D gene uncertain. The CDR3 covers 12 residues. Germline-derived CDR1 and CDR2 are MNHNY and SVGAGI (reference sequence). V lost 5 bases and J 4 bases, leaving 6 bases between the germline ends. The CDR3 coding sequence is TGTGCCAGCAGTGCCTTGTACAATGAGCAGTTCTTC. Protein sequence: CASSALYNEQFF.

This clonotype was picked up many times. The chain links TRBV12-3 or TRBV12-4 to TRBJ2-7, with a possible D match to TRBD2 (6 bases). The CDR3 has 17 residues. V was pared by 6 bases and J by 1 base, with 22 bases between. CDR3 residues: CASSLIPFGSGSYEQYF. In DNA, the CDR3 is TGTGCCAGCAGCCTTATTCCCTTCGGGAGCGGTTCCTACGAGCAGTACTTC.